A single sample is the source of the 32 T cell receptor beta chains below, sequenced in a study of blood T cell repertoires in COVID-19. The assay was immunoSEQ multiplex PCR, and TCRdb's table has in-frame clones only and misses some. The sample has around 310,000 clones; approximately 90% are singletons. The sample comprised peripheral blood. Every receptor here comes from a woman between 50 and 59 years old with active or convalescent COVID-19.

Only a few counts were recorded for this clone. The chain carries TRBV4-2 and TRBJ1-1; D is perhaps TRBD1 (6 bases). The V gene lost 2 bases and the J gene lost 1 base, with 14 bases spanning the gap. The CDR3 covers 16 residues. Germline V CDR1 and CDR2: LGHNA, YNFKEQ. CDR3: CASSQNLLGGNTEAFF. The CDR3 bases are TGTGCCAGCAGCCAAAACCTTCTAGGGGGGAACACTGAAGCTTTCTTT.

This sequence joins TRBV10-3 and TRBJ1-5; perhaps TRBD1 as D (5 bases). CDR3 length: 14 residues. CDR1 and CDR2 from the germline V gene are ENHRY and SYGVKD. V was pared by 5 bases and J by 3 bases, with 11 bases between. CDR3 in amino acids: CAISQGWYNQPQHF. The CDR3 DNA sequence: TGTGCCATCAGTCAGGGATGGTACAATCAGCCCCAGCATTTT.

The rearrangement joins TRBV7-2 to TRBJ2-7; D uncertain. The V gene's germline CDR1 is SGHTA and CDR2 FQGNSA. Between the trimmed V and J ends, which lost 3 bases and 8 bases, there was a span of 11 bases. This CDR3 spans 12 amino acids. CDR3 DNA: TGTGCCAGCAGCTTCACTACAAGAAAGCAGTACTTC. Protein product: CASSFTTRKQYF.

This clone came up once. The chain uses TRBV30 and TRBJ1-6, with D perhaps TRBD1 (5 bases). Germline CDR1 GTSNPN, CDR2 SVGIG (reference sequence). This CDR3 region has 16 residues. Trimming stripped 0 bases from V and 7 bases from J, with 16 bases between. The CDR3 coding sequence is TGTGCCTGGAGTGTACGCCCCAGGGATCCAAATTCACCCCTCCACTTT. Its translation is CAWSVRPRDPNSPLHF.

This chain connects TRBV18 to TRBJ1-5; D perhaps matches TRBD1 (5 bases). The CDR3 length is 18 residues. V was cut by 0 bases and J by 5 bases, with 20 bases left in between. Germline V gene data show CDR1 as KGHSH and CDR2 as LQKENI. CDR3 sequence (DNA): TGTGCCAGCTCACCACCGAGGACAATGGGGACTAGGGATCAGCCCCAGCATTTT. The encoded protein is CASSPPRTMGTRDQPQHF. Combining the CDR3 with reference TRBV18 and TRBJ1-5 gives the whole variable domain NAGVMQNPRHLVRRRGQEARLRCSPMKGHSHVYWYRQLPEEGLKFMVYLQKENIIDESGMPKERFSAEFPKEGPSILRIQQVVRGDSAAYFCASSPPRTMGTRDQPQHFGDGTRLSIL.

This clone was detected once. The chain couples TRBV27 to TRBJ2-3, with D possibly TRBD2 on 5 matching bases. The CDR3 sequence is 19 residues long. Deletions cut 4 bases from V and 3 bases from J, with 26 bases between. Germline V gives CDR1 MNHEY, CDR2 SMNVEV (reference sequence). CDR3 sequence: CASSSRGYPLSGSTDTQYF. CDR3 DNA: TGTGCCAGCAGTTCCCGGGGTTACCCTCTCTCGGGGAGTACAGATACGCAGTATTTT.

V and J are TRBV27 and TRBJ1-1; 7 positions match TRBD1. The CDR3 extends over 17 amino acids. V was pared by 0 bases and J by 0 bases, with 7 bases of the junction left unmatched. CDR1 and CDR2 (germline): MNHEY, SMNVEV (reference sequence). In DNA, the CDR3 is TGTGCCAGCAGTTTATCAGGGGGCGCGTGGTTGAACACTGAAGCTTTCTTT. Translated, it gives CASSLSGGAWLNTEAFF.

CDR3 sequence: CASRFKGQGYEQYF. CDR3 nucleotide sequence: TGTGCCAGCAGGTTTAAAGGACAGGGCTACGAGCAGTACTTC. This sequence joins TRBV13 and TRBJ2-7; 8 bases agree with TRBD1. The CDR3 has 14 residues. Germline V gene sequence: CDR1 PRHDT, CDR2 FYEKMQ (reference sequence). The V gene end was trimmed by 6 bases and the J gene end by 3 bases; junction bases not matched to a gene: 7.

The V and J genes are TRBV4-2 and TRBJ2-2; the match to TRBD2 covers 9 bases. This CDR3 has 16 residues. V was clipped by 3 bases and J by 0 bases; unmatched bases: 2. CDR1 is LGHNA and CDR2 is YNFKEQ in the germline V gene. CDR3 residues: CASSQGLASNTGELFF. The CDR3 nucleotides read TGTGCCAGCAGCCAGGGACTAGCTTCGAACACCGGGGAGCTGTTTTTT.

The chain links TRBV4-3 to TRBJ1-5; unclear D gene. Between the trimmed V and J ends, which lost 0 bases and 3 bases, there was a span of 9 bases. Germline V gene lookup returns CDR1 LGHNA and CDR2 YSLEER. CDR3 length: 15 amino acids. CDR3 residues: CASSQEDGDNQPQHF. The CDR3 DNA reads as TGCGCCAGCAGCCAAGAGGACGGGGACAATCAGCCCCAGCATTTT.

The chain uses TRBV6-4 and TRBJ1-2; the match to TRBD1 covers 8 bases. This CDR3 has 13 residues. V lost 5 bases and J lost 5; bases outside the gene matches: 4. Germline assignment: CDR1 MRHNA and CDR2 SNTAGT. CDR3 nucleotide sequence: TGTGCCAGCAGTCCCGACAGGGGTTATGGCTACACCTTC. Its translation is CASSPDRGYGYTF.

This chain joins TRBV7-9 and TRBJ1-1; a possible D gene is TRBD1 (6 bases). The germline gives CDR1 SEHNR, CDR2 FQNEAQ (reference sequence). The CDR3 runs to 14 residues. Deletions cut 5 bases from V and 3 bases from J, with 13 bases between. Here the CDR3 reads CASSDYAGDTEAFF. The CDR3 bases are TGTGCCAGCAGCGACTACGCAGGGGACACTGAAGCTTTCTTT.

This clone was counted between two and nine times. The chain recombines TRBV7-9 with TRBJ1-1; TRBD1 matches at 7 bases. Germline values: CDR1 SEHNR, CDR2 FQNEAQ (reference sequence). J gave up 1 base and V 2 bases, and 7 bases lay outside the gene matches. The CDR3 has 16 amino acids. CDR3 loop: CASSLPIGTENTEAFF. DNA for the CDR3: TGTGCCAGCAGCTTACCGATTGGGACAGAGAACACTGAAGCTTTCTTT. The variable domain in full, completed from reference TRBV7-9 and TRBJ1-1, reads DTGVSQNPRHKITKRGQNVTFRCDPISEHNRLYWYRQTLGQGPEFLTYFQNEAQLEKSRLLSDRFSAERPKGSFSTLEIQRTEQGDSAMYLCASSLPIGTENTEAFFGQGTRLTVV.

This chain connects TRBV2 to TRBJ2-5, with TRBD1 as a possible D gene (6 bases). Germline loops: CDR1 SNHLY, CDR2 FYNNEI. Trimming shortened V by 4 bases and J by 4 bases, and 19 bases separated the two germline ends. The CDR3 has 16 amino acids. The CDR3 nucleotides are TGTGCCAGCAGTGGTGGGACAAAGACTGGGGGAGAGACCCAGTACTTC. Translating it yields CASSGGTKTGGETQYF.

This clone appeared a single time. The V call is TRBV18, the J call TRBJ1-4, with D tentatively TRBD1 (6 bases). The CDR3 length is 16 residues. CDR1 and CDR2 (germline): KGHSH, LQKENI. V was shortened by 6 bases and J by 3 bases, with 17 bases between the two germline ends. For the CDR3, the DNA is TGTGCCAGCTCGGAACAGGGTGAGAGAGCTAATGAAAAACTGTTTTTT. This gives the protein CASSEQGERANEKLFF.

This chain links TRBV6-6 with TRBJ1-2, with 7 bases lining up with TRBD1. This CDR3 has 14 amino acids. CDR1 is MNHNY and CDR2 is SVGAGI in the germline V gene (reference sequence). Trimming cost V 6 bases and J 8 bases; bases outside gene matches: 12. CDR3 nucleotides: TGTGCCAGCAGACCAGGGACAGATCGTTACGGCTACACCTTC. Translated, it gives CASRPGTDRYGYTF.

The J gene is TRBJ2-5, the V gene TRBV11-3, with TRBD1 matching over 11 bases. With 4 bases clipped from V and 3 bases from J, the junction kept 4 bases outside the gene matches. Germline V lookup: CDR1 SGHNT, CDR2 YENEEA. This CDR3 has 15 residues. DNA of the CDR3: TGTGCCAGCAGCTCCGGGACAGGGGGTAAAGAGACCCAGTACTTC. Translating it yields CASSSGTGGKETQYF.

The gene calls are TRBV5-4 and TRBJ1-6; D is undetermined. Germline V gives CDR1 SGHNT, CDR2 YYREEE (reference sequence). The ends were cut back, 2 bases at V and 7 bases at J, with 13 bases in the middle. The CDR3 length is 15 residues. CDR3: CASSFYRLGNSPLHF. The CDR3 DNA reads as TGTGCCAGCAGCTTTTATCGACTCGGGAATTCACCCCTCCACTTT.

The genes are TRBV14 and TRBJ1-1; D remains unclear. The germline CDR1 and CDR2 sequences are SGHDN and FVKESK. CDR3 size: 12 residues. Trimming removed 10 bases from V and 3 bases from J, with 12 bases in between. CDR3: CATSDKYTEAFF. CDR3 bases: TGTGCCACCTCAGACAAGTACACTGAAGCTTTCTTT. Using reference TRBV14 and TRBJ1-1 for the parts outside the CDR3, the full variable domain is EAGVTQFPSHSVIEKGQTVTLRCDPISGHDNLYWYRRVMGKEIKFLLHFVKESKQDESGMPNNRFLAERTGGTYSTLKVQPAELEDSGVYFCATSDKYTEAFFGQGTRLTVV.

The chain is built from TRBV12-3 or TRBV12-4 and TRBJ2-7; D is possibly TRBD1 (6 bases). The V and J ends lost 5 bases and 2 bases respectively, with 10 bases between them. This CDR3 contains 13 residues. This chain's CDR3 is CASSRGHTYEQYF. Written as DNA, the CDR3 is TGTGCCAGCAGTCGGGGACATACCTACGAGCAGTACTTC.

The rearrangement joins TRBV7-2 to TRBJ2-3; 8 bases align to TRBD2. J lost 1 base, V lost 4 bases, and 16 bases had no gene match. CDR1 SGHTA and CDR2 FQGNSA come from the germline V gene. The CDR3 totals 19 residues. The CDR3 DNA sequence: TGTGCCAGCAGCTCCCCCGGGACTAGGCCCGCCAGGGGCACAGATACGCAGTATTTT. It translates to CASSSPGTRPARGTDTQYF.

The chain employs TRBV19 and TRBJ2-7; 9 nucleotides match TRBD2. The CDR3 is 15 residues long. V was clipped by 3 bases and J by 4 bases; unmatched bases: 7. Germline CDR1 reads LNHDA; CDR2 reads SQIVND (reference sequence). CDR3 in amino acids: CASSMGAGGSYEQYF. The CDR3 nucleotides are TGTGCCAGTAGTATGGGAGCGGGAGGTTCATACGAGCAGTACTTC.

The V and J genes are TRBV6-2 or TRBV6-3 and TRBJ2-5; 10 bases line up with TRBD2. The V gene end was trimmed by 3 bases and the J gene end by 2 bases; junction bases not matched to a gene: 9. The CDR3 contains 17 residues. Germline-derived CDR1 and CDR2 are MNHEY and SVGEGT. The CDR3 here is CASSYGLAGVGQETQYF. DNA for the CDR3: TGTGCCAGCAGTTATGGGCTAGCGGGAGTTGGACAAGAGACCCAGTACTTC.

This clone was recorded only once. The V and J genes are TRBV15 and TRBJ1-5, with TRBD1 matching over 10 bases. The CDR3 is 18 amino acids. Trimming removed 0 bases from V and 2 bases from J; junction bases left unmatched: 7. Germline-derived CDR1 and CDR2 are LNHNV and YYDKDF (reference sequence). This chain's CDR3 is CATSRDSGTGVGNQPQHF. CDR3 in DNA: TGTGCCACCAGCAGAGACTCCGGGACAGGGGTGGGCAATCAGCCCCAGCATTTT.

With regard to this clone: The identical CDR3 is also encoded by other nucleotide sequences in the sample. V gene TRBV5-4 combines with J gene TRBJ1-5, with D possibly matching TRBD1 (6 bases). The V end lost 2 bases, the J end lost 0 bases, and 6 bases lay between the germline ends. Germline values: CDR1 SGHNT, CDR2 YYREEE (reference sequence). The CDR3 runs to 14 residues. The CDR3 bases are TGTGCCAGCAGCTTACAGGGTAGCAATCAGCCCCAGCATTTT. This codes for CASSLQGSNQPQHF. The variable domain in full, with the rest retrieved from reference TRBV5-4 and TRBJ1-5, is ETGVTQSPTHLIKTRGQQVTLRCSSQSGHNTVSWYQQALGQGPQFIFQYYREEENGRGNFPPRFSGLQFPNYSSELNVNALELDDSALYLCASSLQGSNQPQHFGDGTRLSIL.

This clone is termed medium-sized. The chain uses TRBV7-9 and TRBJ1-2; weak D call: TRBD1 (6 bases). Deletions cut 5 bases from V and 5 bases from J, with 15 bases between. This CDR3 is built from 14 residues. The V gene's germline CDR1 is SEHNR and CDR2 FQNEAQ (reference sequence). The CDR3 protein is CASSPIQGWYGYTF. CDR3 bases: TGTGCCAGCAGCCCAATACAGGGTTGGTATGGCTACACCTTC.

The chain uses TRBV4-3 and TRBJ1-2; 8 nucleotides agree with TRBD1. The CDR3 covers 17 residues. The ends lost 1 base at V and 1 base at J; junction bases unmatched: 8. The germline V gene has CDR1 LGHNA and CDR2 YSLEER. For the CDR3, the DNA is TGCGCCAGCAGCCAAGCACATACAGGGGGGAGTAACTATGGCTACACCTTC. Translating it yields CASSQAHTGGSNYGYTF.

This chain joins TRBV5-1 and TRBJ2-3, with 8 positions matching TRBD2. This CDR3 is 24 amino acids long. J gave up 0 bases and V 4 bases, and 31 bases lay outside the gene matches. The germline V gene encodes CDR1 SGHRS and CDR2 YFSETQ. CDR3 in amino acids: CASSLVRGGRISGGNALSTDTQYF. The DNA of the CDR3 is TGCGCCAGCAGCCTAGTTCGCGGGGGGCGCATTTCTGGGGGGAACGCCCTTAGCACAGATACGCAGTATTTT.

V usage is TRBV5-5 and J usage is TRBJ1-5; 7 nucleotides align to TRBD1. The trim removed 3 bases at V and 7 bases at J, leaving 4 bases unmatched. Per the germline V gene, CDR1 is SGHKS and CDR2 is YYEKEE (reference sequence). The CDR3 has 13 amino acids. DNA for the CDR3: TGTGCCAGCAGCTCGACAGGGTACCAGCCCCAGCATTTT. Protein: CASSSTGYQPQHF. Full variable domain (rest looked up from reference TRBV5-5 and TRBJ1-5): DAGVTQSPTHLIKTRGQQVTLRCSPISGHKSVSWYQQVLGQGPQFIFQYYEKEERGRGNFPDRFSARQFPNYSSELNVNALLLGDSALYLCASSSTGYQPQHFGDGTRLSIL.

This chain's CDR3 is CASSQDLADAFYGYTF. The CDR3 bases are TGCGCCAGCAGCCAAGACTTGGCGGATGCCTTCTATGGCTACACCTTC. The chain recombines TRBV4-1 with TRBJ1-2; no clear D gene. V was shortened by 0 bases and J by 4 bases, with 15 bases between the two germline ends. The CDR3 is 16 amino acids. The germline gives CDR1 MGHRA, CDR2 YSYEKL.

The V call is TRBV18, the J call TRBJ1-4; D unclear. This CDR3 has 14 amino acids. Deletions cut 6 bases from V and 7 bases from J, with 15 bases between. Germline V CDR1 and CDR2: KGHSH, LQKENI. In nucleotides, the CDR3 is TGTGCCAGCTCTATCGGGGTGCTGGGTGAAAAACTGTTTTTT. Translating gives CASSIGVLGEKLFF.

The chain couples TRBV7-9 to TRBJ1-1, with D perhaps matching TRBD1 (5 bases). Germline-derived CDR1 and CDR2 are SEHNR and FQNEAQ (reference sequence). V lost 4 bases, J lost 2 bases, and 11 bases lay in between. The CDR3 is 14 residues long. CDR3 nucleotide sequence: TGTGCCAGCAGCTGGGGGGGAATCAACACTGAAGCTTTCTTT. Translated, it gives CASSWGGINTEAFF.